This passage covers 15 T cell receptor beta chains from one sample sequenced in a study of blood T cell repertoires in COVID-19. The data were produced by immunoSEQ multiplex PCR, yet TCRdb's version contains in-frame clones alone and is incomplete. The sample contains 250,000 to 350,000 clones, just under 90% of which appear only once. What was sequenced was PBMCs or T cells enriched from blood (not recorded which). These TCRs come from a woman in her fifties or sixties who had been exposed to COVID-19.

The chain joins TRBV16 to TRBJ1-1; 8 positions match TRBD1. The length of the CDR3 is 13 residues. Germline V gene lookup returns CDR1 KGHSY and CDR2 FQNENV. The CDR3 loop is CSSTGERGTEAFF. CDR3 coding DNA: TGTTCGTCGACAGGGGAGAGAGGCACTGAAGCTTTCTTT.

This clone was seen more than once but under ten times. The V gene is TRBV6-1, the J gene TRBJ1-4; D not resolved. V dropped 0 bases and J dropped 2 bases, with 10 bases sitting between them. This CDR3 has 16 residues. Germline CDR1 and CDR2: MNHNS and SASEGT. In nucleotides, the CDR3 is TGTGCCAGCAGTGAAGCTGTAACCCGGACTAATGAAAAACTGTTTTTT. Translating gives CASSEAVTRTNEKLFF.

The chain uses TRBV11-2 and TRBJ2-7; D is possibly TRBD1 (6 bases). V lost 1 base and J lost 1, with 11 bases in between. Looked up from germline, CDR1 is SGHAT and CDR2 is FQNNGV. This CDR3 is 15 amino acids long. For the CDR3, the DNA is TGTGCCAGCAGCTTAGCCAGGGGCCATTCCTACGAGCAGTACTTC. It yields the protein CASSLARGHSYEQYF.

CDR3: CASSLGYEQFF. In DNA form, the CDR3 reads TGTGCCAGCAGCCTCGGGTATGAGCAGTTCTTC. The V gene is TRBV11-2, the J gene TRBJ2-1; no clear D. V was cut by 5 bases and J by 8 bases, with 7 bases left in between. Germline V gene lookup returns CDR1 SGHAT and CDR2 FQNNGV. This CDR3 spans 11 amino acids.

The chain has TRBV6-5 and TRBJ2-4; D is undetermined. Germline CDR1 MNHEY, CDR2 SVGAGI. Trimming cost V 7 bases and J 0 bases, with 10 bases left between them. There are 14 residues in the CDR3. CDR3 bases: TGTGCCAGCATAAGAGATCTAGCCAAAAACATTCAGTACTTC. It translates to CASIRDLAKNIQYF.

The chain is built from TRBV28 and TRBJ2-5, with 11 bases aligning to TRBD2. The ends lost 1 base at V and 5 bases at J; junction bases unmatched: 3. Germline lookup yields CDR1 MDHEN and CDR2 SYDVKM. The CDR3 has 15 amino acids. The CDR3: CASSLLAGGPETQYF. In DNA, the CDR3 is TGTGCCAGCAGTTTATTAGCGGGGGGGCCGGAGACCCAGTACTTC.

The gene calls are TRBV5-1 and TRBJ1-2; TRBD1 agrees at 9 bases. The ends lost 4 bases at V and 8 bases at J; junction bases unmatched: 9. The length of the CDR3 is 14 residues. Germline CDR1 and CDR2: SGHRS and YFSETQ. In DNA, the CDR3 is TGCGCCAGCAGCCACGGACAGGGGTTTCGGGGCTACACCTTC. This translates into CASSHGQGFRGYTF.

V and J are TRBV2 and TRBJ1-6; 7 bases agree with TRBD1. The CDR3 sequence is 14 residues long. The germline V gene has CDR1 SNHLY and CDR2 FYNNEI. With V trimmed by 7 bases and J by 10 bases, 10 bases remained unmatched. CDR3: CASITDRVQSPLHF. The CDR3 coding sequence is TGTGCCAGCATCACAGACAGGGTTCAATCACCCCTCCACTTT.

The chain couples TRBV7-2 to TRBJ2-7, with a tentative D call TRBD1 (6 bases). V gave up 3 bases and J gave up 4 bases, with 13 bases separating them. CDR1 and CDR2 (germline): SGHTA, FQGNSA. The CDR3 has 14 amino acids. CDR3 region: CASSFWTDSYEQYF. CDR3 bases: TGTGCCAGCAGCTTCTGGACAGACTCTTACGAGCAGTACTTC.

The genes are TRBV2 and TRBJ2-5; 10 bases match TRBD2. Germline-derived CDR1 and CDR2 are SNHLY and FYNNEI. The V gene end was trimmed by 5 bases and the J gene end by 4 bases; junction bases not matched to a gene: 7. The CDR3 length is 15 residues. Here the CDR3 DNA reads TGTGCCAGCAGTAGGCTAGCGGGGGTCGGAGAGACCCAGTACTTC. This sequence encodes CASSRLAGVGETQYF.

This clone has more than one count but fewer than ten. The rearrangement links TRBV7-2 to TRBJ2-2, with 10 bases aligning to TRBD1. Germline V CDR1 and CDR2: SGHTA, FQGNSA. CDR3 size: 15 residues. V was pared by 2 bases and J by 7 bases, with 4 bases of the junction left unmatched. CDR3 sequence reads: CASSLKGQGGGELFF. The DNA for the CDR3 is TGTGCCAGCAGCTTAAAAGGACAGGGGGGCGGGGAGCTGTTTTTT.

The rearrangement joins TRBV20-1 to TRBJ2-7; no definite D call. Germline CDR1 reads DFQATT; CDR2 reads SNEGSKA (reference sequence). The germline V and J ends were trimmed by 5 bases and 2 bases, with 7 bases remaining between them. The CDR3 spans 11 residues. CDR3 protein: CSAGGAYEQYF. As DNA, the CDR3 is TGCAGTGCTGGTGGAGCCTACGAGCAGTACTTC.

The chain couples TRBV12-3 or TRBV12-4 to TRBJ1-1; D remains ambiguous. The CDR3 consists of 13 residues. Trimming shortened V by 8 bases and J by 5 bases, and 15 bases separated the two germline ends. Written as DNA, the CDR3 is TGTGCCAGCTCTCGGGAGGGTAGGACTGAAGCTTTCTTT. Its protein product is CASSREGRTEAFF.

This rearrangement joins TRBV19 to TRBJ2-5; 10 bases match TRBD2. V dropped 4 bases and J dropped 5; count of bases not matched to a gene: 4. CDR3 length: 14 amino acids. Germline-derived CDR1 and CDR2 are LNHDA and SQIVND (reference sequence). The CDR3 is CASSSLAGVETQYF. CDR3 DNA sequence: TGTGCCAGTAGTAGCCTAGCGGGGGTCGAGACCCAGTACTTC.

In its sample, this clone was seen a few times. The rearrangement joins TRBV5-1 to TRBJ2-7; TRBD1 matches 10 bases. The ends lost 4 bases at V and 6 bases at J; junction bases unmatched: 4. CDR1 is SGHRS, CDR2 YFSETQ, per germline. The CDR3 is made up of 13 amino acids. This chain's CDR3 is CASSARDRGEQYF. The CDR3 DNA follows: TGCGCCAGCAGCGCCCGGGACAGGGGCGAGCAGTACTTC.